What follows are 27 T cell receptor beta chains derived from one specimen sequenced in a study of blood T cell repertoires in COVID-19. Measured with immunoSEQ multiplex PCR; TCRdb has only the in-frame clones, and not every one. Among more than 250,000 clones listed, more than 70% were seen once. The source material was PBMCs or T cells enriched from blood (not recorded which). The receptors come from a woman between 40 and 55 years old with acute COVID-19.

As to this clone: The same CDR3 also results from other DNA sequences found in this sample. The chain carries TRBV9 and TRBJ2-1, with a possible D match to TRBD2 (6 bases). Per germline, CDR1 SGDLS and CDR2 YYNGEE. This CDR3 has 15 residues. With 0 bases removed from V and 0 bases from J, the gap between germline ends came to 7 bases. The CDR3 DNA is TGTGCCAGCAGCGTAGATAGCGGCTCCTACAATGAGCAGTTCTTC. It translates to CASSVDSGSYNEQFF.

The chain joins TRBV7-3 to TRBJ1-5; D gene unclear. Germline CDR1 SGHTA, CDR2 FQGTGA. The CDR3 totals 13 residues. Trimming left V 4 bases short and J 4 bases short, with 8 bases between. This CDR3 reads CASSYGVNQPQHF. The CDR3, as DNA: TGTGCCAGCAGCTACGGAGTAAATCAGCCCCAGCATTTT.

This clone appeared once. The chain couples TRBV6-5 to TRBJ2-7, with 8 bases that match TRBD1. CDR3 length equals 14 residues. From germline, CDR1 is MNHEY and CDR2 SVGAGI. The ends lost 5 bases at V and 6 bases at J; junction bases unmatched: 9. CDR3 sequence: CASSRARTGLEQYF. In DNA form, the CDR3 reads TGTGCCAGCAGTCGTGCCCGGACAGGGCTCGAGCAGTACTTC.

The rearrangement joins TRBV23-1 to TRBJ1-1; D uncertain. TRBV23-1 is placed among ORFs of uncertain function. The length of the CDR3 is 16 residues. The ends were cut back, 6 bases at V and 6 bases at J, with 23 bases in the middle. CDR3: CASSHHGQREAPEAFF. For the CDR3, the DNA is TGCGCCAGCAGCCACCACGGGCAACGGGAAGCTCCTGAAGCTTTCTTT.

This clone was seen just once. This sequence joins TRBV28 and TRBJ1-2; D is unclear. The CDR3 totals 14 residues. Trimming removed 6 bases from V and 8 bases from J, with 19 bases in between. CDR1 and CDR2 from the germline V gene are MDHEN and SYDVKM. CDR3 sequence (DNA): TGTGCCAGCAGCCAGGACGGAGGATGGGAGGGCTACACCTTC. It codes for CASSQDGGWEGYTF.

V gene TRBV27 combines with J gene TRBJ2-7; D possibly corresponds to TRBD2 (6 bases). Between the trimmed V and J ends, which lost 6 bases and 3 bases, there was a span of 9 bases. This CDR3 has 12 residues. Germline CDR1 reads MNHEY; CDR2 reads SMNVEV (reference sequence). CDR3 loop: CASSNSGYEQYF. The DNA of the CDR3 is TGTGCCAGCAGCAATAGCGGCTACGAGCAGTACTTC.

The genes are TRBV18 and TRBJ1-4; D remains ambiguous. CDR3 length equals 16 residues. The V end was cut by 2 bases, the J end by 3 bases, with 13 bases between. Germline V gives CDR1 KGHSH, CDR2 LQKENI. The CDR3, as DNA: TGTGCCAGCTCACCATTAATCGCAGTCCCTAATGAAAAACTGTTTTTT. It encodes CASSPLIAVPNEKLFF.

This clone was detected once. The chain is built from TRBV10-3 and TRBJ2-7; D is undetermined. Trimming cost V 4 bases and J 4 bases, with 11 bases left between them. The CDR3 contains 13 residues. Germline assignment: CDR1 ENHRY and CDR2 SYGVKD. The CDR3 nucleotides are TGTGCCATCAGTGCGTCCAATCAGTACGAGCAGTACTTC. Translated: CAISASNQYEQYF.

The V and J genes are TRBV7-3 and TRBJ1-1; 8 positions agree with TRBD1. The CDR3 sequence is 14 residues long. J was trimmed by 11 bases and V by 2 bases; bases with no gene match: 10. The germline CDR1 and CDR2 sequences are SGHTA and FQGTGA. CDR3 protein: CASSLYGQGARAFF. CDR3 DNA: TGTGCCAGCAGCTTATACGGGCAGGGGGCGCGGGCTTTCTTT.

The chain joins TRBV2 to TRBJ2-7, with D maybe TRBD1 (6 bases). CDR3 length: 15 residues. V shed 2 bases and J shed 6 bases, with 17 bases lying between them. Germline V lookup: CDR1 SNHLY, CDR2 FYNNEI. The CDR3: CASSETVTGNLEQYF. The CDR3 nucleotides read TGTGCCAGCAGTGAAACCGTGACAGGAAACCTCGAGCAGTACTTC.

This CDR3 reads CASSPTSGRYQFF. In nucleotides, the CDR3 is TGTGCCAGCAGCCCCACTAGCGGGAGATATCAGTTCTTC. The chain uses TRBV7-9 and TRBJ2-1; the match to TRBD2 covers 11 bases. V was pared by 5 bases and J by 13 bases, with 7 bases of the junction left unmatched. The length of the CDR3 is 13 residues. CDR1 and CDR2 from the germline V gene are SEHNR and FQNEAQ (reference sequence). Drawing the rest from reference TRBV7-9 and TRBJ2-1, the complete variable domain is DTGVSQNPRHKITKRGQNVTFRCDPISEHNRLYWYRQTLGQGPEFLTYFQNEAQLEKSRLLSDRFSAERPKGSFSTLEIQRTEQGDSAMYLCASSPTSGRYQFFGPGTRLTVL.

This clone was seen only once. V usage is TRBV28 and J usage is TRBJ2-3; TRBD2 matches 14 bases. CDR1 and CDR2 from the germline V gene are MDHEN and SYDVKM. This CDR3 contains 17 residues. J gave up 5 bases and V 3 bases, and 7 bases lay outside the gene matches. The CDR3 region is CASSFIGLAGGEDTQYF. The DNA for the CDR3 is TGTGCCAGCAGTTTCATAGGACTAGCGGGAGGTGAAGATACGCAGTATTTT.

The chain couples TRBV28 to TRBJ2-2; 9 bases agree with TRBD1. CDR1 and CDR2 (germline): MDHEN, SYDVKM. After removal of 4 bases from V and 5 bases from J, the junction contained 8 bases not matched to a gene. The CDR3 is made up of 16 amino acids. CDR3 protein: CASSSPGQGLTGELFF. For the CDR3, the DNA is TGTGCCAGCAGTTCCCCGGGACAGGGTTTGACCGGGGAGCTGTTTTTT.

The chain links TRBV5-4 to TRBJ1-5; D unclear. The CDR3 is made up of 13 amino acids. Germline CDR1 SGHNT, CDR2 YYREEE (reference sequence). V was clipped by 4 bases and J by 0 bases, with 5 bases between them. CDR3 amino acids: CASSIDSNQPQHF. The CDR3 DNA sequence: TGTGCCAGCAGCATAGATAGCAATCAGCCCCAGCATTTT.

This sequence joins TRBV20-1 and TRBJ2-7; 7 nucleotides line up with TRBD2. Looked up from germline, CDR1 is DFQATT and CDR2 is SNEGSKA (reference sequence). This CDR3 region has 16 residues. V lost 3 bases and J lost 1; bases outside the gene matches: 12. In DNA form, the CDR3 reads TGCAGTGCTAGTGGGTTAGCGGGTGGAGGATCCTACGAGCAGTACTTC. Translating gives CSASGLAGGGSYEQYF.

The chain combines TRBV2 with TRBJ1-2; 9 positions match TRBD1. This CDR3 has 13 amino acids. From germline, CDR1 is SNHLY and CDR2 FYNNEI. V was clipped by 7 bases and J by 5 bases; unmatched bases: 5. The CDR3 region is CASIGDREYGYTF. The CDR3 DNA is TGTGCCAGCATTGGGGACAGGGAGTATGGCTACACCTTC.

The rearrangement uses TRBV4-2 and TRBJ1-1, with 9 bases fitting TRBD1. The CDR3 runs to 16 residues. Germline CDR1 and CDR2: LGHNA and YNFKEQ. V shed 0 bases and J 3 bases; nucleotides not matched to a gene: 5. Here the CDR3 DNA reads TGTGCCAGCAGCCAAGAAGGGACAGGGACCGACACTGAAGCTTTCTTT. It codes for CASSQEGTGTDTEAFF.

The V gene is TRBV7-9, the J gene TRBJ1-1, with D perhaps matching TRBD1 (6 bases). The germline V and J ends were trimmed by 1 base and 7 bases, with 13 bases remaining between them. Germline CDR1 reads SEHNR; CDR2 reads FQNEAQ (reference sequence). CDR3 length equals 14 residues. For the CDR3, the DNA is TGTGCCAGCAGCTTAGATTATAAGGGGGATGAAGCTTTCTTT. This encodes CASSLDYKGDEAFF.

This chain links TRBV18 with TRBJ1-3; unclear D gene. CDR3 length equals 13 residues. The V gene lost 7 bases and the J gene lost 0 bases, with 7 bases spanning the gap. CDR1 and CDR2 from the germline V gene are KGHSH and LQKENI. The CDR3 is CASFPISGNTIYF. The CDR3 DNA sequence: TGTGCCAGCTTTCCCATCTCTGGAAACACCATATATTTT.

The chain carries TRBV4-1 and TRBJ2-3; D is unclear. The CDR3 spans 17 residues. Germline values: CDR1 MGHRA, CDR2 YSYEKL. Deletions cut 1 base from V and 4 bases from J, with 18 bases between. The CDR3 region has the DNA TGCGCCAGCAGCCAAGGAGAGTCCCGATGGGCCGCAGATACGCAGTATTTT. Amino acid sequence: CASSQGESRWAADTQYF.

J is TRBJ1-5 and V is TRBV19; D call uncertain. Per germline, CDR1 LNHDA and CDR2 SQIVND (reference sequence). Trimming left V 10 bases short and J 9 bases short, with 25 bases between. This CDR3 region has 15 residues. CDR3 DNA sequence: TGTGCCAATTCGGCGGCGCACACCCACCCCGGGCCCCAGCATTTT. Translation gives CANSAAHTHPGPQHF.

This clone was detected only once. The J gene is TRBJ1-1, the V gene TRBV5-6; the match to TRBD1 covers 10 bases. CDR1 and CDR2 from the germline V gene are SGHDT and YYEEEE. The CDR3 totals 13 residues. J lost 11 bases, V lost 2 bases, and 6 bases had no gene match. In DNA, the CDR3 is TGTGCCAGCAGCTTTGGGACAGGGGCAGTTGCTTTCTTT. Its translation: CASSFGTGAVAFF.

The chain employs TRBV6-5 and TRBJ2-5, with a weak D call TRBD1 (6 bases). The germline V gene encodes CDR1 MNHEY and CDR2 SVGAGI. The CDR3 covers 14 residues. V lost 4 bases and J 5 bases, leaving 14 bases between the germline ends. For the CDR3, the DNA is TGTGCCAGCAGTTCGCAGGGGCCCGGGGAGACCCAGTACTTC. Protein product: CASSSQGPGETQYF.

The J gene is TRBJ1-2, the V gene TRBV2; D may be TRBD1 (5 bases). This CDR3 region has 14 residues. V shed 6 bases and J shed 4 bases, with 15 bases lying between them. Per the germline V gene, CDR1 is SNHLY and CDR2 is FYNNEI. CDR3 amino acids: CASREKGIIYGYTF. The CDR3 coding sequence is TGTGCCAGCAGGGAGAAGGGGATCATCTATGGCTACACCTTC.

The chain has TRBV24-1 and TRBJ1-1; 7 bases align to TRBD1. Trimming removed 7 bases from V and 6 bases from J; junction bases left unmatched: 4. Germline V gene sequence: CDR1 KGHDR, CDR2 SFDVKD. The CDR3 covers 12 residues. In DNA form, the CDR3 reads TGTGCCACCAGGGGGCAGGGGGCTGAAGCTTTCTTT. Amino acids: CATRGQGAEAFF.

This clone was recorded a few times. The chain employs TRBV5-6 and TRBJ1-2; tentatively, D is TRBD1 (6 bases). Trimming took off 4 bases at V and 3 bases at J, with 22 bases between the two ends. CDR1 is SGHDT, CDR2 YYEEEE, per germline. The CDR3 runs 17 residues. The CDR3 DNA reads TGTGCCAGCAGCCAATACAGGGTGGGGGCCTCGGACTATGGCTACACCTTC. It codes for CASSQYRVGASDYGYTF.

The CDR3 bases are TGCGCCAGCAGCCCGGACGGGGTAGGCAATCAGCCCCAGCATTTT. Its translation is CASSPDGVGNQPQHF. The chain recombines TRBV5-1 with TRBJ1-5; the D is unclear. There are 15 residues in the CDR3. Germline V gene lookup returns CDR1 SGHRS and CDR2 YFSETQ. The germline V and J ends were trimmed by 4 bases and 2 bases, with 13 bases remaining between them. Full variable domain (rest looked up from reference TRBV5-1 and TRBJ1-5): KAGVTQTPRYLIKTRGQQVTLSCSPISGHRSVSWYQQTPGQGLQFLFEYFSETQRNKGNFPGRFSGRQFSNSRSEMNVSTLELGDSALYLCASSPDGVGNQPQHFGDGTRLSIL.